This TCR beta chain was sequenced during a study of cytomegalovirus exposure and HLA in healthy donors. Study observations and caveats: Specificity of a few CMV-associated chains for CMV antigens was verified in vitro.

The PCR used 60 Vbeta and 13 Jbeta primers. Only in-frame clones appear in the TCRdb table, and some are missing; sequencing was by immunoSEQ multiplex PCR. The table lists 160,000 or so clones, approximately 80% of them singletons. The study sampled nominally healthy donors, though unrecorded immune exposures were likely. The junction had 8 bases not matched to a gene; V was cut back by 6 bases and J by 9 bases. In germline, CDR1 is MDHEN, CDR2 SYDVKM. CDR3 length: 14 amino acids. This clone appeared a few times. What it binds is unknown. This rearrangement joins TRBV28 to TRBJ1-5; 10 bases are shared with TRBD1. This receptor was taken from a male donor in good health and CMV-seronegative. The sample consisted of PBMCs. Here the CDR3 reads CASRPTGGKGPQHF. The CDR3 bases are TGTGCCAGCAGACCGACAGGGGGCAAAGGGCCCCAGCATTTT.